The T cell receptor beta chain described here comes from a study of T cells in localized non-small cell lung cancer. Assay: immunoSEQ multiplex PCR; the TCRdb copy retains only in-frame clones and omits some. The profile shows approximately 7,000 clones, about 91% of them singletons. With regard to this clone: Its cognate antigen is unknown.

Study results and caveats: Overall survival was longer when the density of T cells in the blood was higher.

This sample comprised peripheral blood mononuclear cells, obtained before any cancer treatment. This clonotype was obtained from a male donor older than 55 with stage II lung adenocarcinoma.

CDR3 in amino acids: CATSRDRGRGYEQYF. The CDR3 DNA reads TGTGCCACCAGCAGAGATCGAGGACGGGGCTACGAGCAGTACTTC. V usage is TRBV15 and J usage is TRBJ2-7; tentatively, D is TRBD2 (5 bases). The CDR3 has 15 amino acids. Trimming removed 0 bases from V and 3 bases from J, with 12 bases in between. CDR1 and CDR2 from the germline V gene are LNHNV and YYDKDF (reference sequence). Full variable domain (rest looked up from reference TRBV15 and TRBJ2-7): DAMVIQNPRYQVTQFGKPVTLSCSQTLNHNVMYWYQQKSSQAPKLLFHYYDKDFNNEADTPDNFQSRRPNTSFCFLDIRSPGLGDTAMYLCATSRDRGRGYEQYFGPGTRLTVT.